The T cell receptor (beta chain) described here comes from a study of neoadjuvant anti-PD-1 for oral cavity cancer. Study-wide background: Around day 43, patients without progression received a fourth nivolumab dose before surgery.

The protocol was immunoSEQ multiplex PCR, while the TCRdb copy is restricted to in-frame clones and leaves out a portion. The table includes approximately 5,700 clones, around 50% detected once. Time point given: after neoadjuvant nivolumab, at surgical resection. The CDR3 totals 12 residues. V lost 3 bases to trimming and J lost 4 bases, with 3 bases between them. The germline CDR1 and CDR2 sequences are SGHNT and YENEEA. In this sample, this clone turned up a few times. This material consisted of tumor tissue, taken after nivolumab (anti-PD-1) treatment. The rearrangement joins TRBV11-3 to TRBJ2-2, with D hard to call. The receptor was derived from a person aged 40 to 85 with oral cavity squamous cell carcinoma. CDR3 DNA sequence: TGTGCCAGCAGCTTCCCCACCGGGGAGCTGTTTTTT. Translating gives CASSFPTGELFF.